The clone carrying this T cell receptor beta chain was seen only a few times. Antigen unknown. This sample stems from a study of lymphopenia after photon versus proton radiotherapy. Regarding the study as a whole: Post-nadir TCR diversity decline inversely tracked overall survival among those who died.

The protocol was immunoSEQ multiplex PCR, while the TCRdb copy is restricted to in-frame clones and leaves out a portion. In the table there are fewer than 70,000 clones, 75% to 90% of which are singletons. With V trimmed by 4 bases and J by 2 bases, 3 bases remained unmatched. From germline, CDR1 is SGHDT and CDR2 YYEEEE. The CDR3 is 15 amino acids. The sequence came from an older man with esophageal cancer. The rearrangement links TRBV5-6 to TRBJ2-7, with 13 nucleotides matching TRBD2. This sample comprised peripheral blood, obtained from a patient treated with proton-based radiotherapy. CDR3 bases: TGTGCCAGCAGCCAACTAGCGGGGGGGACCTACGAGCAGTACTTC. It encodes CASSQLAGGTYEQYF.